This entry features one T cell receptor gamma chain sequence. This sample was included in a study of gamma-delta chains in newborns, infants, children. Study-level information: Innate gammadelta T cells reportedly expand polyclonally right after birth, driven by microbial exposure, per the title.

This CDR3 has 12 amino acids. CDR1 and CDR2 from the germline V gene are GITISATS and ISYDGTV (reference sequence). The junction had 14 bases not matched to a gene; V was cut back by 11 bases and J by 7 bases. TCRdb re-processed the reads via CATT. The sample includes approximately 3,800 gamma-chain clones, roughly 57% of them seen just once. The specimen was blood. This chain connects TRGV9 to TRGJ1 or TRGJ2. TCRdb offers no J gene call, so here the DNA was matched to germline to obtain one. The receptor comes from a child who was a newborn, infant or young child, either healthy, febrile or measles-vaccinated (not recorded which). This CDR3 reads CASQVRGYKKLF. The CDR3 DNA is TGTGCCTCCCAGGTCCGGGGGTATAAGAAACTCTTT.